A single sample is the source of the 3 T cell receptor beta chains below, sequenced in a study of CXCR3 chemokines and chemotherapy response in bladder cancer. Using its own MiXCR run on the PCR reads, TCRdb lists one record per CDR3 protein. The data hold about 5,000 distinct CDR3 sequences, with about 15% observed a single time. Collection took place from a patient whose treatment included neoadjuvant chemotherapy. The receptors here all came from a human donor with bladder cancer that responded to neoadjuvant chemotherapy.

This clonotype is categorized as medium-sized. The chain couples TRBV29-1 to TRBJ2-3; D uncertain. CDR1 SQVTM and CDR2 ANQGSEA come from the germline V gene. The CDR3 totals 10 residues. The CDR3 loop is CVGGTDTQYF. Written as DNA, the CDR3 is TGCGTTGGGGGCACAGATACGCAGTATTTT.

This clonotype appeared a few times. V gene TRBV11-2 combines with J gene TRBJ2-7, with D unresolved. The CDR3 runs 15 residues. The V end was cut by 2 bases, the J end by 3 bases, with 14 bases between. Germline assignment: CDR1 SGHAT and CDR2 FQNNGV. CDR3 bases: TGTGCCAGCAGCTTAAAGGACCCCCATCTCTACGAGCAGTACTTC. It specifies CASSLKDPHLYEQYF.

The chain employs TRBV20-1 and TRBJ2-1; 8 positions agree with TRBD1. V lost 5 bases to trimming and J lost 8 bases; unmatched junction nucleotides: 5. The germline V gene encodes CDR1 DFQATT and CDR2 SNEGSKA (reference sequence). This CDR3 is 12 amino acids long. The CDR3 loop is CSAPPGGYEQFF. The CDR3 nucleotides read TGCAGTGCTCCCCCAGGGGGCTATGAGCAGTTCTTC.